This record concerns one T cell receptor (beta chain) sequence. This sample stems from a study of CD8 T cells in Susac syndrome. RNA was extracted with the RNeasy kit, and a quantity of roughly 0.45 to 1 ug was reverse transcribed using random hexamers. TCRdb re-derived calls from the immunoSEQ multiplex PCR reads in MiXCR, one entry per CDR3 protein. The table records about 430,000 distinct CDR3 sequences, more than 70% of them present only once. The receptor was isolated from a human donor with multiple sclerosis. The sequencing sample was made of CD8+ T cells from PBMCs.

CDR3: CASNYRGPYEQYF. The CDR3 bases are TGTGCCAGCAACTACCGGGGGCCCTACGAGCAGTACTTC. The V call is TRBV13, the J call TRBJ2-7; perhaps D is TRBD1 or TRBD2 (6 bases each). Trimming took off 7 bases at V and 2 bases at J, with 12 bases between the two ends. Germline lookup yields CDR1 PRHDT and CDR2 FYEKMQ (reference sequence). This CDR3 is 13 amino acids long.